Included here is one T cell receptor (beta chain) sequence, with context. The data are from a study of T cell responses to AZD1222 COVID-19 vaccine. The assay was immunoSEQ multiplex PCR, and TCRdb's table has in-frame clones only and misses some. Counted here are 95,000 to 150,000 clones, 70% to 90% occurring once; the ten biggest clones make up more than 6.5%. Germline V CDR1 and CDR2: SGHVS, FNYEAQ. Trimming shortened V by 7 bases and J by 1 base, and 19 bases separated the two germline ends. The CDR3 has 16 residues. Here the sequenced sample was peripheral blood, taken on day 0 of AZD1222 vaccination. The TCR originated in an adult in good health. The chain links TRBV7-6 to TRBJ1-1; D perhaps matches TRBD1 (6 bases). CDR3 nucleotide sequence: TGTGCCAGCAAGGCAGGGGCCGCCGCCCAGAACACTGAAGCTTTCTTT. It encodes CASKAGAAAQNTEAFF.